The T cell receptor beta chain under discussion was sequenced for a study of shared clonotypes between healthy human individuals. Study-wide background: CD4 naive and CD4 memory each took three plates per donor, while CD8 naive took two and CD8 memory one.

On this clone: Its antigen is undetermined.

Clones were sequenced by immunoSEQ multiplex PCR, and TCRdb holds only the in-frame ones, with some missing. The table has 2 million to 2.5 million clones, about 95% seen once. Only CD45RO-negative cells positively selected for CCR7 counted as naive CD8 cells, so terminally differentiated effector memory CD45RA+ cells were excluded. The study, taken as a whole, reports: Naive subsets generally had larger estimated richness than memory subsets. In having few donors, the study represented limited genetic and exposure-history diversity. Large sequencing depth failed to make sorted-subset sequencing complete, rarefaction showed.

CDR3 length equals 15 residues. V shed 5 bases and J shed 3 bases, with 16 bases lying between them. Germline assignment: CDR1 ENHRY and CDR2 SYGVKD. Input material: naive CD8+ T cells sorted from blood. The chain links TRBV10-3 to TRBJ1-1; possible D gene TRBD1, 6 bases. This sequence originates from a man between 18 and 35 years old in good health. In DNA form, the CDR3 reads TGTGCCATCAGTCCCACAGGGAGAGAGGACACTGAAGCTTTCTTT. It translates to CAISPTGREDTEAFF.